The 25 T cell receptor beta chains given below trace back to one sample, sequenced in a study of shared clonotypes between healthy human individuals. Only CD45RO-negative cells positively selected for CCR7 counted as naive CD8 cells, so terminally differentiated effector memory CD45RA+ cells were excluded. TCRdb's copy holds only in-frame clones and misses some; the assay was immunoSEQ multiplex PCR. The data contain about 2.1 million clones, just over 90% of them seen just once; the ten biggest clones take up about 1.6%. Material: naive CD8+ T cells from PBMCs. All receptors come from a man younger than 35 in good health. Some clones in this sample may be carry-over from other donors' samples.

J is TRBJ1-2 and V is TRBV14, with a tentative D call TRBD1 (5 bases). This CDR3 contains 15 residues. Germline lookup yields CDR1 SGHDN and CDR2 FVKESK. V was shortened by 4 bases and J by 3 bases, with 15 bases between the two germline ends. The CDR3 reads CASSPLPGLHYGYTF. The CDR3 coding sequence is TGTGCCAGCAGCCCACTTCCGGGGCTGCACTATGGCTACACCTTC.

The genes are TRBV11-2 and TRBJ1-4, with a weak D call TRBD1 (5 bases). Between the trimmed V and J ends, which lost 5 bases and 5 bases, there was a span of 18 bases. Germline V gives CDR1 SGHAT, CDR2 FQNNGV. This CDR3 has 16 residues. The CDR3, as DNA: TGTGCCAGCAGCCCGAGGGACGCCCCCGGCAATGAAAAACTGTTTTTT. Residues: CASSPRDAPGNEKLFF.

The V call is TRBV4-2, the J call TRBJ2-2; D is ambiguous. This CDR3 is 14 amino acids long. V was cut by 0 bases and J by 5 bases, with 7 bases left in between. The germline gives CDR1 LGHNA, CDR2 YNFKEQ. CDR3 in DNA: TGTGCCAGCAGCCAAGATTTACCGACCGGGGAGCTGTTTTTT. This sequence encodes CASSQDLPTGELFF.

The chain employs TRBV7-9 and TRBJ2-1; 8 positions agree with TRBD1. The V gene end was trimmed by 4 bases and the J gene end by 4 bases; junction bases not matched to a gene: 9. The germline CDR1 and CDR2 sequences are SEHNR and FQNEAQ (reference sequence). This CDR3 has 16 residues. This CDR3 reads CASSSPWTGSYNEQFF. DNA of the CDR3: TGTGCCAGCAGCTCTCCATGGACAGGGAGTTACAATGAGCAGTTCTTC.

CDR3 in DNA: TGCAGCGTTGTCAGCGTAAATGAAAAACTGTTTTTT. It is translated as CSVVSVNEKLFF. The V gene is TRBV29-1, the J gene TRBJ1-4; D is undetermined. The germline gives CDR1 SQVTM, CDR2 ANQGSEA. This CDR3 region has 12 residues. V lost 4 bases and J lost 5, with 8 bases in between.

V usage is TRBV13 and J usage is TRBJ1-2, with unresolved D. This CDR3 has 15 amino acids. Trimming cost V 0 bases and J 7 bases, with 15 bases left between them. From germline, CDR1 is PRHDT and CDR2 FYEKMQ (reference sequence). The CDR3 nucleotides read TGTGCCAGCAGCTTAGGGGACGTGGCCTCTGGTGGCTACACCTTC. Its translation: CASSLGDVASGGYTF.

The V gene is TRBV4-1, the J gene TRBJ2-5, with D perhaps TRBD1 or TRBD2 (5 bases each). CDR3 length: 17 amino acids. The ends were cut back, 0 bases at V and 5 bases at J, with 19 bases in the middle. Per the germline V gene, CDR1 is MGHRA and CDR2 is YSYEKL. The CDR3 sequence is CASSQDFSGTLGETQYF. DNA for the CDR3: TGCGCCAGCAGCCAAGATTTTTCCGGGACCCTGGGGGAGACCCAGTACTTC.

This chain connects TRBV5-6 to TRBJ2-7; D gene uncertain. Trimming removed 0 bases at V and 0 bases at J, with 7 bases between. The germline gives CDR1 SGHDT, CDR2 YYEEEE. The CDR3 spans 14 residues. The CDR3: CASSLERSSYEQYF. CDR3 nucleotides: TGTGCCAGCAGCTTGGAGAGGAGCTCCTACGAGCAGTACTTC.

CDR3 in amino acids: CASSATGDRGSYEQYF. Here the CDR3 DNA reads TGTGCCAGCAGTGCGACCGGTGACAGGGGGTCCTACGAGCAGTACTTC. V and J are TRBV2 and TRBJ2-7, with TRBD1 matching 9 bases. V trimming: 4 bases; J trimming: 1 base; junction bases outside the gene matches: 8. Looked up from germline, CDR1 is SNHLY and CDR2 is FYNNEI. This CDR3 spans 16 amino acids.

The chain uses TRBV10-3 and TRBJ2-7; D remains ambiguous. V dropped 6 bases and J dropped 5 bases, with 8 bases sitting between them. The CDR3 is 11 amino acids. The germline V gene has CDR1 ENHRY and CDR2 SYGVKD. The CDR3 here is CAISRNDEQYF. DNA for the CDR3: TGTGCCATCAGCAGGAACGACGAGCAGTACTTC.

CDR3 protein: CSVVGGDNLQQYF. CDR3 bases: TGCAGCGTTGTGGGGGGGGACAATCTCCAGCAGTACTTC. The J gene is TRBJ2-7, the V gene TRBV29-1, with a weak D call TRBD2 (7 bases). V was cut by 4 bases and J by 8 bases, with 18 bases left in between. This CDR3 spans 13 amino acids. Germline V gene lookup returns CDR1 SQVTM and CDR2 ANQGSEA.

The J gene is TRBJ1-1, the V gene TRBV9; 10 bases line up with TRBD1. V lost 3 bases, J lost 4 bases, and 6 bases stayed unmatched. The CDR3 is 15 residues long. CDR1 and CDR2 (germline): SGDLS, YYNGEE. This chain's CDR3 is CASSAPTGGFTEAFF. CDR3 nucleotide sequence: TGTGCCAGCAGCGCCCCGACAGGGGGCTTCACTGAAGCTTTCTTT.

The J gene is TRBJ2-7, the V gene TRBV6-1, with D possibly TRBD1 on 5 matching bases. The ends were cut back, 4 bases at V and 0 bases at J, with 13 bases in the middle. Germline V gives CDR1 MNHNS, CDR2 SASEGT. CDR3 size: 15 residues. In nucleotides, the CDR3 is TGTGCCAGCAGTGCCAGACAGATCCCCTCCTACGAGCAGTACTTC. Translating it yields CASSARQIPSYEQYF.

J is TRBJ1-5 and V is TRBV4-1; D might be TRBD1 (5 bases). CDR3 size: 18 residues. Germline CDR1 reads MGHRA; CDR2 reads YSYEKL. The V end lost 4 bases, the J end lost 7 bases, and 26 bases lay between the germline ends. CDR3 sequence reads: CASSPEAQTGTSIQPQHF. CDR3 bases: TGCGCCAGCAGCCCAGAGGCCCAAACCGGGACTTCCATACAGCCCCAGCATTTT.

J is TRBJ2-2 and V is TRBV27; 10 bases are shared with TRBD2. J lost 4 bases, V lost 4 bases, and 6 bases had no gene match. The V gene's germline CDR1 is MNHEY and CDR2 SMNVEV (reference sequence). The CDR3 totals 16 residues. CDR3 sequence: CASSSRLAGITGELFF. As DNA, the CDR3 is TGTGCCAGCAGTTCAAGACTAGCGGGTATCACCGGGGAGCTGTTTTTT.

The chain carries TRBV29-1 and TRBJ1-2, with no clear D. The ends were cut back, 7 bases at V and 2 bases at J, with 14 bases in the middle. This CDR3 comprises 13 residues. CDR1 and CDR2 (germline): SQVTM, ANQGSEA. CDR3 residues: CSASTTPNYGYTF. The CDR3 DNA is TGCAGCGCCTCGACAACGCCGAACTATGGCTACACCTTC.

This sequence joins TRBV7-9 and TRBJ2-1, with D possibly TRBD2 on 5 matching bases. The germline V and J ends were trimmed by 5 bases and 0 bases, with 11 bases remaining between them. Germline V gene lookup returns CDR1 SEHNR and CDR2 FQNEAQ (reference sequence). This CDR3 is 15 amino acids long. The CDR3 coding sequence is TGTGCCAGCAGCCGCCGGGATCGCTCCTACAATGAGCAGTTCTTC. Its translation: CASSRRDRSYNEQFF. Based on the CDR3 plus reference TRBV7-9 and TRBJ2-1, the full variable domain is DTGVSQNPRHKITKRGQNVTFRCDPISEHNRLYWYRQTLGQGPEFLTYFQNEAQLEKSRLLSDRFSAERPKGSFSTLEIQRTEQGDSAMYLCASSRRDRSYNEQFFGPGTRLTVL.

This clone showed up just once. The CDR3 sequence is CASCREGIQPQHF. The CDR3 bases are TGTGCCAGCTGTCGGGAGGGTATCCAGCCCCAGCATTTT. The chain recombines TRBV27 with TRBJ1-5; D gene uncertain. Trimming stripped 8 bases from V and 7 bases from J, with 15 bases between. Germline V lookup: CDR1 MNHEY, CDR2 SMNVEV (reference sequence). The CDR3 spans 13 residues.

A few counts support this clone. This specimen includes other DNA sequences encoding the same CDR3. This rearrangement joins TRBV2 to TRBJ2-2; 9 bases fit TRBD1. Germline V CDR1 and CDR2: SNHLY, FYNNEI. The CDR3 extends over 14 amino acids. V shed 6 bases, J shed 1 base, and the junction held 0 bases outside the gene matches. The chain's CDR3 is CASRDRGNTGELFF. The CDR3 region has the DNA TGTGCCAGCAGGGACAGGGGGAACACCGGGGAGCTGTTTTTT.

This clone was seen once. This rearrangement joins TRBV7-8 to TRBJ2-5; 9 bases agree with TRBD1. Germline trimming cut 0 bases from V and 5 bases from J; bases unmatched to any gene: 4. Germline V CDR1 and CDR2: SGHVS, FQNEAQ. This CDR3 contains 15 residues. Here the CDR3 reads CASSLAGQGIETQYF. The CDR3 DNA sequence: TGTGCCAGCAGCTTAGCGGGACAGGGAATCGAGACCCAGTACTTC.

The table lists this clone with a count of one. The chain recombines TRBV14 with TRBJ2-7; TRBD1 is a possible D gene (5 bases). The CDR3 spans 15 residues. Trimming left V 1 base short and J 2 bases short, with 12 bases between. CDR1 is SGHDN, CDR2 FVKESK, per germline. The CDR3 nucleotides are TGTGCCAGCAGCCAAGGACAGTTAAGCCCCTACGAGCAGTACTTC. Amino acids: CASSQGQLSPYEQYF.

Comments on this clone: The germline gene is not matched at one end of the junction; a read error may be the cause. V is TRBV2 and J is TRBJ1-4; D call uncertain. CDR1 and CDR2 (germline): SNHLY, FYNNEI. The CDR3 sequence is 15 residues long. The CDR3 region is CASREDGTTNEKLFF. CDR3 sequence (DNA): TGTGCCAGCAGAGAAGACGGAACAACTAATGAAAAACTGTTTTTT.

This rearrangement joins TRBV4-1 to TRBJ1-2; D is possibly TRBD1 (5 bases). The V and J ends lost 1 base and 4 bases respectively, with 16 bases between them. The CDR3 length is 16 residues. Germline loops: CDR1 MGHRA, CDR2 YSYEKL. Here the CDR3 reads CASSQGGGWGFYGYTF. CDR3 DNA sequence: TGCGCCAGCAGCCAAGGCGGGGGTTGGGGGTTCTATGGCTACACCTTC.

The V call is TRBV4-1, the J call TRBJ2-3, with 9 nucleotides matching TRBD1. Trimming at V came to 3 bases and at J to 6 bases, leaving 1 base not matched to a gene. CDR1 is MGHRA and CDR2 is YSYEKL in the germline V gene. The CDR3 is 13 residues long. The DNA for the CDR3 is TGCGCCAGCAGCCAGGGACAGGGTGATACGCAGTATTTT. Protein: CASSQGQGDTQYF.

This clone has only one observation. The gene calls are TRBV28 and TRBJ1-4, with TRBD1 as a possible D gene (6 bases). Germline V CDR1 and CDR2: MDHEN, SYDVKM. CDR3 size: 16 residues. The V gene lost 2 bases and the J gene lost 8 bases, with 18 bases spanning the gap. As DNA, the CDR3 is TGTGCCAGCAGTTTAGAACAGGGTTCGGTTGACGAAAAACTGTTTTTT. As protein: CASSLEQGSVDEKLFF.